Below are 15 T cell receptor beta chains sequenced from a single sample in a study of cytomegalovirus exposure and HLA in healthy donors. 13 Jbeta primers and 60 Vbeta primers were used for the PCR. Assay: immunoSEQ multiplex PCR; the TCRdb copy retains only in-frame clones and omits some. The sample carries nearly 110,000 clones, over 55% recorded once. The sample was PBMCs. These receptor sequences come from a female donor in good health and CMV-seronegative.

The CDR3, as DNA: TGTGCCAGCAGAACACCGGGACACAGTGGGACAGATACGCAGTATTTT. This codes for CASRTPGHSGTDTQYF. The chain joins TRBV27 to TRBJ2-3, with D maybe TRBD1 (6 bases). V lost 6 bases and J 3 bases, leaving 19 bases between the germline ends. The CDR3 spans 16 residues. CDR1 and CDR2 (germline): MNHEY, SMNVEV (reference sequence).

The CDR3 protein is CASSLGARLQETQYF. The CDR3, as DNA: TGTGCCAGCAGCCTGGGGGCGAGACTCCAAGAGACCCAGTACTTC. This chain uses TRBV28 with TRBJ2-5, with D possibly matching TRBD1 (6 bases). Trimming shortened V by 6 bases and J by 1 base, and 15 bases separated the two germline ends. Per the germline V gene, CDR1 is MDHEN and CDR2 is SYDVKM. The CDR3 covers 15 residues.

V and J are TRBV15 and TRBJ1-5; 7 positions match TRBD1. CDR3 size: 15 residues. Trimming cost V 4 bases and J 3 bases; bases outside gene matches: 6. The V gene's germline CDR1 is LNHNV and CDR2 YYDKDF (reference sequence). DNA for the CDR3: TGTGCCACCAGCATACTGACAGGGACCAATCAGCCCCAGCATTTT. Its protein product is CATSILTGTNQPQHF.

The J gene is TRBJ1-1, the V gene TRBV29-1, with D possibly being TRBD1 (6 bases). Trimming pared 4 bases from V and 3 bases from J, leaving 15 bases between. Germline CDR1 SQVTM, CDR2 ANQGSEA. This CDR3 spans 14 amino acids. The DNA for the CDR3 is TGCAGCGTTGTAACGGGGGGCGGGTACACTGAAGCTTTCTTT. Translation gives CSVVTGGGYTEAFF.

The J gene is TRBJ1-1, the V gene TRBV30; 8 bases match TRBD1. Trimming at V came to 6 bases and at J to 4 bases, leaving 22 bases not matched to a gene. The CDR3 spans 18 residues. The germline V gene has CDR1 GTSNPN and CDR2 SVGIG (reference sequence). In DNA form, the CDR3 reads TGTGCCTGCTCCTTTGCCCGGGGGCAGGGGGCGCGAAGCACTGAAGCTTTCTTT. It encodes CACSFARGQGARSTEAFF.

In nucleotides, the CDR3 is TGTGCCAGCAGCTTACAACTAGCGGGAGCAGATACGCAGTATTTT. Translating gives CASSLQLAGADTQYF. The chain combines TRBV7-2 with TRBJ2-3; 11 bases are shared with TRBD2. Germline V gene lookup returns CDR1 SGHTA and CDR2 FQGNSA. The ends lost 2 bases at V and 4 bases at J; junction bases unmatched: 2. The CDR3 has 15 residues.

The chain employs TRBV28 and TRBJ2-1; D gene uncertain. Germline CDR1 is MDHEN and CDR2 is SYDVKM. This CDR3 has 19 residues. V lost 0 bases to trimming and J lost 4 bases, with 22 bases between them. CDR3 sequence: CASSLWERRSPSAYNEQFF. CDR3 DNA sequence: TGTGCCAGCAGTTTATGGGAGAGACGGAGTCCGTCCGCTTACAATGAGCAGTTCTTC.

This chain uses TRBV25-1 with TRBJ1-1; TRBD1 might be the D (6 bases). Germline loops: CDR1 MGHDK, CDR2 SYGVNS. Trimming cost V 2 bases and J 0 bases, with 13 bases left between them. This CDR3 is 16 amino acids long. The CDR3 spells CASSETWTEMNTEAFF. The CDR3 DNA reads TGTGCCAGCAGTGAAACGTGGACAGAGATGAACACTGAAGCTTTCTTT.

The CDR3 DNA is TGTGCCAGCAGTCTCGCCTCGACTCGACTAGGGGCGGGAGGTATCGAGCAGTACTTC. Residues: CASSLASTRLGAGGIEQYF. The chain carries TRBV28 and TRBJ2-7; 8 bases are shared with TRBD2. Germline trimming cut 5 bases from V and 6 bases from J; bases unmatched to any gene: 24. The V gene's germline CDR1 is MDHEN and CDR2 SYDVKM. This CDR3 has 19 amino acids.

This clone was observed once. CDR3 nucleotides: TGTGCCAGCAGTACGACTAGCGGTCACGGCGAGCAGTACTTC. Translated: CASSTTSGHGEQYF. The chain employs TRBV27 and TRBJ2-7, with TRBD2 identical over 9 bases. Losses at the gene ends were 5 bases for V and 6 bases for J; bases not matched to a gene: 8. The CDR3 has 14 amino acids. CDR1 MNHEY and CDR2 SMNVEV come from the germline V gene (reference sequence).

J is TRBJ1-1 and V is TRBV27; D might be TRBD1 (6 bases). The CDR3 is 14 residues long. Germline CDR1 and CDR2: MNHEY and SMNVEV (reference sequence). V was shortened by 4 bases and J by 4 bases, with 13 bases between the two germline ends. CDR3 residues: CASSWGGRGTEAFF. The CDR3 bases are TGTGCCAGCAGTTGGGGGGGCCGGGGCACTGAAGCTTTCTTT.

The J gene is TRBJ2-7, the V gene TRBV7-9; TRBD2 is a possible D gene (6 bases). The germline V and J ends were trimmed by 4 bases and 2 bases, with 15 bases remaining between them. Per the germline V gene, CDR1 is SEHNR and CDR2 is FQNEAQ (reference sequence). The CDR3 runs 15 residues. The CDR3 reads CASSSGTGNPYEQYF. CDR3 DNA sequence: TGTGCCAGCAGCTCCGGGACTGGGAACCCCTACGAGCAGTACTTC.

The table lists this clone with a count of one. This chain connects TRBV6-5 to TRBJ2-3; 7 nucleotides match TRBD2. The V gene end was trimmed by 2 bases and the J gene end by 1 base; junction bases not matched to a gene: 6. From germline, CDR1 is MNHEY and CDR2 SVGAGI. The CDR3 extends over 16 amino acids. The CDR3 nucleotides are TGTGCCAGCAGTTACCTCGGGGGAGGGGGCACAGATACGCAGTATTTT. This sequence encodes CASSYLGGGGTDTQYF.

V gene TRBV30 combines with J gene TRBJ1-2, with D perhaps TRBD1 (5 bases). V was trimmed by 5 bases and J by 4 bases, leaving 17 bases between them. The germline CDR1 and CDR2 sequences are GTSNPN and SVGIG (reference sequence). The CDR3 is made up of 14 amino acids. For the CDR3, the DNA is TGTGCCTGGGACCGCCAGGGTTCTATCTATGGCTACACCTTC. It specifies CAWDRQGSIYGYTF.

DNA for the CDR3: TGTGCCAGCTCAACGACTGCTATGAACACTGAAGCTTTCTTT. Translation gives CASSTTAMNTEAFF. This chain joins TRBV18 and TRBJ1-1; D is unclear. Germline CDR1 KGHSH, CDR2 LQKENI. The CDR3 has 14 residues. Trimming stripped 5 bases from V and 0 bases from J, with 10 bases between.